This T cell receptor beta chain was captured in a study of cytomegalovirus exposure and HLA in healthy donors. Overall study results and limits: Association of a missense DCLRE1C variant with TCR beta V- and J-gene trimming was reported in a later analysis. No immune exposure information besides CMV serostatus was available. Whilst most TCR sequences proved rare, a subset of public TCRs occurred across many donors. HLA alleles showed associations with 16,951 TCR beta sequences in a later analysis, at a 0.05 false discovery rate.

As concerns this clone: Its target is not known.

The PCR employed 60 Vbeta primers together with 13 Jbeta primers. Produced via immunoSEQ multiplex PCR; TCRdb's table is partial and in-frame only. The sample has under 150,000 clones; roughly four fifths are singletons. Trimming cost V 6 bases and J 6 bases; bases outside gene matches: 8. Germline CDR1 LNHDA, CDR2 SQIVND (reference sequence). The CDR3 sequence is 14 residues long. The sample was PBMCs. V and J are TRBV19 and TRBJ2-7, with 10 bases matching TRBD1. The source is a male donor in good health and CMV-seronegative. Here the CDR3 reads CASRLTGGLREQYF. DNA of the CDR3: TGTGCCAGTAGGTTGACAGGGGGCCTACGCGAGCAGTACTTC.